Listed here are 30 T cell receptor beta chains from one sample, sequenced in a study of blood T cells in healthy people across ages. Through a sample-barcoded 5' primer and a J-beta primer mix, a second PCR was run for about 6 to 11 cycles. TCRdb passed the 5' RACE reads through MiXCR, listing each CDR3 protein once. The repertoire consists of 710,000 or so distinct CDR3 sequences, with 22% occurring once and the leading ten covering 20% to 25%. Sequencing was done on a sample of blood. All receptors come from a man between 65 and 85 years old in good health.

This clonotype was recorded a few times. The gene calls are TRBV4-1 and TRBJ2-7, with D uncertain. Germline V CDR1 and CDR2: MGHRA, YSYEKL. The CDR3 length is 15 residues. V was cut by 0 bases and J by 1 base, with 10 bases left in between. The CDR3 coding sequence is TGCGCCAGCAGCCAAGAGATTGGTCTGTCCTACGAGCAGTACTTC. Residues: CASSQEIGLSYEQYF.

This clonotype was counted many times. V gene TRBV2 combines with J gene TRBJ1-1; the D gene is possibly TRBD1 (5 bases). The CDR3 runs to 16 residues. V lost 3 bases and J lost 0, with 14 bases in between. Germline V lookup: CDR1 SNHLY, CDR2 FYNNEI. CDR3 protein: CASSDPHRTMNTEAFF. CDR3 DNA: TGTGCCAGCAGTGATCCCCATAGGACAATGAACACTGAAGCTTTCTTT.

The gene calls are TRBV4-2 and TRBJ2-5; tentative D call: TRBD2 (5 bases). The J call may not be correct, given that the DNA end is closer to TRBJ2-1. The length of the CDR3 is 14 residues. Germline CDR1 LGHNA, CDR2 YNFKEQ. The CDR3 DNA reads as TGTGCCAGCAGCCAAGATCCGGGGATAAGGGAGCAGTTCTTC. Translated: CASSQDPGIREQFF.

This rearrangement joins TRBV5-1 to TRBJ2-1; a possible D gene is TRBD1 (5 bases). The V end lost 4 bases, the J end lost 5 bases, and 7 bases lay between the germline ends. This CDR3 is 12 amino acids long. Looked up from germline, CDR1 is SGHRS and CDR2 is YFSETQ. The CDR3 DNA sequence: TGCGCCAGCAGCATGACAGACAATGAGCAGTTCTTC. Translating gives CASSMTDNEQFF.

J is TRBJ2-6 and V is TRBV7-9; possible D gene TRBD1, 6 bases. The CDR3 sequence is 19 residues long. V was shortened by 3 bases and J by 4 bases, with 22 bases between the two germline ends. CDR1 is SEHNR, CDR2 FQNEAQ, per germline (reference sequence). CDR3 nucleotide sequence: TGTGCCAGCAGCTTTTGGGACACCCAGCGGAGGTACGGGGCCAACGTCCTGACTTTC. This translates into CASSFWDTQRRYGANVLTF.

There are a few counts of this clonotype. V usage is TRBV12-3 or TRBV12-4 and J usage is TRBJ2-1, with a weak D call TRBD1 (5 bases). CDR3 length equals 13 residues. The germline V and J ends were trimmed by 0 bases and 9 bases, with 9 bases remaining between them. For the CDR3, the DNA is TGTGCCAGCAGTTTAGCGAGGCAGGGTGAGCAGTTCTTC. Its protein product is CASSLARQGEQFF.

The chain couples TRBV18 to TRBJ2-5; D may be TRBD1 (6 bases). Germline CDR1 is KGHSH and CDR2 is LQKENI. The CDR3 consists of 15 residues. Trimming shortened V by 0 bases and J by 5 bases, and 13 bases separated the two germline ends. The CDR3 sequence is CASSPPLGTWETQYF. The DNA of the CDR3 is TGTGCCAGCTCACCACCGCTAGGGACATGGGAGACCCAGTACTTC.

The chain carries TRBV12-3 or TRBV12-4 and TRBJ2-1, with a tentative D call TRBD2 (5 bases). V lost 1 base and J lost 5, with 15 bases in between. The CDR3 has 16 residues. The CDR3 region is CASSLGSLSGNNEQFF. CDR3 sequence (DNA): TGTGCCAGCAGTTTAGGAAGCCTGAGCGGAAACAATGAGCAGTTCTTC.

The chain couples TRBV19 to TRBJ2-1; no reliable D call. V was clipped by 2 bases and J by 6 bases, with 5 bases between them. From germline, CDR1 is LNHDA and CDR2 SQIVND (reference sequence). This CDR3 has 12 residues. The CDR3 is CASSILVNEQFF. CDR3 coding DNA: TGTGCCAGTAGTATACTAGTCAATGAGCAGTTCTTC. The full variable domain, its missing parts supplied by reference TRBV19 and TRBJ2-1, is DGGITQSPKYLFRKEGQNVTLSCEQNLNHDAMYWYRQDPGQGLRLIYYSQIVNDFQKGDIAEGYSVSREKKESFPLTVTSAQKNPTAFYLCASSILVNEQFFGPGTRLTVL.

This clonotype turned up a few times. This chain connects TRBV7-9 to TRBJ2-4; TRBD1 matches at 9 bases. The germline CDR1 and CDR2 sequences are SEHNR and FQNEAQ (reference sequence). Unmatched junction bases numbered 5, after V lost 5 bases and J lost 0 bases. The CDR3 runs to 16 residues. The DNA for the CDR3 is TGTGCCAGCAGCAAACAGGGGGCAGGAGCCAAAAACATTCAGTACTTC. Translating it yields CASSKQGAGAKNIQYF.

The chain couples TRBV14 to TRBJ2-7, with 7 bases that match TRBD1. Looked up from germline, CDR1 is SGHDN and CDR2 is FVKESK. The CDR3 extends over 11 amino acids. The junction had 1 base not matched to a gene; V was cut back by 8 bases and J by 3 bases. CDR3 sequence: CASGQVYEQYF. The CDR3 DNA reads TGTGCCAGCGGACAGGTCTACGAGCAGTACTTC.

The J gene is TRBJ2-1, the V gene TRBV7-2; TRBD2 aligns across 15 bases. Germline V CDR1 and CDR2: SGHTA, FQGNSA. The V and J ends lost 5 bases and 4 bases, in that order; junction bases with no gene match: 6. The CDR3 loop spans 17 amino acids. In DNA form, the CDR3 reads TGTGCCAGCAGCCGGACTAGCGGGGGGGCCGGGTACAATGAGCAGTTCTTC. Residues: CASSRTSGGAGYNEQFF.

The chain employs TRBV24-1 and TRBJ2-5, with 10 bases identical to TRBD1. The CDR3 totals 15 residues. The V and J ends lost 7 bases and 5 bases, in that order; junction bases with no gene match: 9. The germline V gene has CDR1 KGHDR and CDR2 SFDVKD. CDR3 sequence (DNA): TGTGCCACCAGAGCCGGGACAGGGGTTGGGGAGACCCAGTACTTC. Its protein product is CATRAGTGVGETQYF.

V gene TRBV2 combines with J gene TRBJ1-2, with unresolved D. The CDR3 is 14 amino acids. Trimming removed 6 bases at V and 0 bases at J, with 11 bases between. Germline V gives CDR1 SNHLY, CDR2 FYNNEI. CDR3 DNA sequence: TGTGCCAGCAGGGTGGAGCAATCTAACTATGGCTACACCTTC. Its translation is CASRVEQSNYGYTF.

The chain combines TRBV2 with TRBJ2-5; 10 bases line up with TRBD2. Germline values: CDR1 SNHLY, CDR2 FYNNEI. Trimming cost V 8 bases and J 5 bases; bases outside gene matches: 5. The CDR3 sequence is 13 residues long. The CDR3 sequence: CASDSGGSETQYF. CDR3 nucleotide sequence: TGTGCCAGCGATAGCGGGGGGAGTGAGACCCAGTACTTC.

The V and J genes are TRBV21-1 and TRBJ1-6; TRBD1, as called in the table, went unchecked against the DNA. TRBV21-1 is a pseudogene. The CDR3 has 16 residues. The CDR3 DNA reads as TGTGCCAGCAGCAAAGCTCTAGGGGCCGGGGGTTCACCCCTCCACTTT. Translated: CASSKALGAGGSPLHF.

Written as DNA, the CDR3 is TGCAGTGCTAGAGTGGGGCCATACAATGAGCAGTTCTTC. Translated: CSARVGPYNEQFF. The rearrangement joins TRBV20-1 to TRBJ2-1, with D possibly matching TRBD1 (5 bases). The V end lost 1 base, the J end lost 4 bases, and 8 bases lay between the germline ends. This CDR3 has 13 residues. Germline V gives CDR1 DFQATT, CDR2 SNEGSKA (reference sequence).

This clonotype was detected a few times. The CDR3 protein is CSVTDGPSTDTQYF. The CDR3 nucleotides are TGCAGCGTTACGGACGGACCTAGCACAGATACGCAGTATTTT. The V gene is TRBV29-1, the J gene TRBJ2-3; D uncertain. The V end lost 5 bases, the J end lost 0 bases, and 12 bases lay between the germline ends. CDR1 and CDR2 (germline): SQVTM, ANQGSEA. The CDR3 spans 14 residues.

The chain couples TRBV20-1 to TRBJ2-5; D remains ambiguous. V was cut by 7 bases and J by 3 bases, with 6 bases left in between. The CDR3 is 10 residues long. The germline gives CDR1 DFQATT, CDR2 SNEGSKA (reference sequence). The CDR3 DNA follows: TGCAGTGTGAGGAAAGAGACCCAGTACTTC. Its translation is CSVRKETQYF.

This clonotype was counted only a few times. V gene TRBV21-1 combines with J gene TRBJ2-7; TRBD2 reflects the table's D call only, with no check against the DNA. TRBV21-1 is flagged as a pseudogene. The length of the CDR3 is 18 residues. The CDR3 DNA sequence: TGTGCCAGCAGCAAATCGAACAGGGCACCGGGACTAGCTTATGAGCAGTACGTC. Translated, it gives CASSKSNRAPGLAYEQYV.

This clonotype has a handful of counts. The CDR3 loop reads CASRLERGDIQYF. For the CDR3, the DNA is TGCGCCAGCCGCCTCGAGCGGGGGGACATTCAGTACTTC. The V and J genes are TRBV5-1 and TRBJ2-4; 9 bases align to TRBD2. J was trimmed by 8 bases and V by 7 bases; bases with no gene match: 7. The CDR3 loop spans 13 amino acids. Germline CDR1 is SGHRS and CDR2 is YFSETQ.

The genes are TRBV20-1 and TRBJ2-1; TRBD2 agrees at 13 bases. After removal of 4 bases from V and 1 base from J, the junction contained 7 bases not matched to a gene. The germline V gene encodes CDR1 DFQATT and CDR2 SNEGSKA (reference sequence). This CDR3 is built from 17 residues. CDR3 sequence reads: CSAIGTSGAISYNEQFF. The CDR3 DNA reads as TGCAGTGCTATAGGGACTAGCGGGGCAATATCCTACAATGAGCAGTTCTTC.

This clonotype was counted between two and nine times. V and J are TRBV6-2 or TRBV6-3 and TRBJ1-6; 7 bases map to TRBD1. The V segment lost 0 bases and the J segment 7 bases; nucleotides outside the gene matches: 9. Germline CDR1 and CDR2: MNHEY and SVGEGT. The CDR3 extends over 17 amino acids. CDR3 in DNA: TGTGCCAGCAGTTACTCGGGACAGTCAACTTGGAATTCACCCCTCCACTTT. Translated: CASSYSGQSTWNSPLHF.

This clonotype was counted a few times. The chain uses TRBV28 and TRBJ1-1; no reliable D call. Trimming shortened V by 3 bases and J by 5 bases, and 7 bases separated the two germline ends. CDR3 length equals 12 residues. The germline V gene encodes CDR1 MDHEN and CDR2 SYDVKM. The CDR3 loop is CASSFGTTEAFF. DNA of the CDR3: TGTGCCAGCAGTTTTGGCACAACTGAAGCTTTCTTT. Based on the CDR3 plus reference TRBV28 and TRBJ1-1, the full variable domain is DVKVTQSSRYLVKRTGEKVFLECVQDMDHENMFWYRQDPGLGLRLIYFSYDVKMKEKGDIPEGYSVSREKKERFSLILESASTNQTSMYLCASSFGTTEAFFGQGTRLTVV.

There are a few counts of this clonotype. The V gene is TRBV20-1, the J gene TRBJ1-2; no clear D. Looked up from germline, CDR1 is DFQATT and CDR2 is SNEGSKA (reference sequence). The CDR3 loop spans 14 amino acids. V lost 2 bases to trimming and J lost 7 bases, with 17 bases between them. The DNA of the CDR3 is TGCAGTGCTAGACCTACTGGCAGGTTAAGTGGCTACACCTTC. Translating it yields CSARPTGRLSGYTF.

The chain carries TRBV5-1 and TRBJ2-1, with D possibly TRBD1 on 5 matching bases. CDR1 SGHRS and CDR2 YFSETQ come from the germline V gene. Trimming stripped 0 bases from V and 8 bases from J, with 18 bases between. The CDR3 loop spans 16 amino acids. DNA for the CDR3: TGCGCCAGCAGCTTGGCAGGACACCCCGACGTCGATGAGCAGTTCTTC. As protein: CASSLAGHPDVDEQFF.

This clonotype was detected many times. This sequence joins TRBV20-1 and TRBJ2-5; 8 bases match TRBD1. Germline CDR1 reads DFQATT; CDR2 reads SNEGSKA (reference sequence). The CDR3 runs 13 residues. V trimming: 6 bases; J trimming: 11 bases; junction bases outside the gene matches: 14. The CDR3 here is CSAQGQGNREQYF. In DNA form, the CDR3 reads TGCAGTGCCCAAGGACAGGGCAATCGGGAGCAGTACTTC.

The J gene is TRBJ2-6, the V gene TRBV7-6, with D unclear. Trimming cost V 6 bases and J 0 bases, with 12 bases left between them. Looked up from germline, CDR1 is SGHVS and CDR2 is FNYEAQ. The CDR3 covers 16 residues. CDR3 DNA: TGTGCCAGCAGTTCCTCCTCAGACTCTGGGGCCAACGTCCTGACTTTC. Translation: CASSSSSDSGANVLTF.

The chain combines TRBV7-2 with TRBJ2-3; D is possibly TRBD2 (5 bases). Trimming shortened V by 1 base and J by 4 bases, and 12 bases separated the two germline ends. The CDR3 is 15 amino acids. The germline gives CDR1 SGHTA, CDR2 FQGNSA. The CDR3 sequence: CASSLGFGEADTQYF. In DNA, the CDR3 is TGTGCCAGCAGCTTAGGTTTCGGGGAAGCAGATACGCAGTATTTT. Based on the CDR3 plus reference TRBV7-2 and TRBJ2-3, the full variable domain is GAGVSQSPSNKVTEKGKDVELRCDPISGHTALYWYRQSLGQGLEFLIYFQGNSAPDKSGLPSDRFSAERTGGSVSTLTIQRTQQEDSAVYLCASSLGFGEADTQYFGPGTRLTVL.

The CDR3, as DNA: TGTGCCAGCCAAGGGCCCGGGACTCAAACTTTCAATGAGCAGTTCTTC. Protein: CASQGPGTQTFNEQFF. The chain uses TRBV6-1 and TRBJ2-1, with a weak D call TRBD2 (6 bases). Germline assignment: CDR1 MNHNS and CDR2 SASEGT. CDR3 length: 16 residues. V lost 8 bases and J lost 6, with 23 bases in between.